Sequencing of this T cell receptor beta chain was carried out in a study of T-cell reconstitution after alpha-beta-depleted transplantation in children. Remarks on this clonotype: The antigen is not known.

A TCRbeta library incorporating unique molecular identifiers was prepared. TCRdb re-called the PCR reads through MiXCR, storing one row per CDR3 protein. In the table there are some 150,000 distinct CDR3 sequences, 8% to 10% of which are singletons. Study results and limitations: A year post-transplant, T-cell counts and diversity derived mostly from newly produced T cells.

With 0 bases removed from V and 5 bases from J, the gap between germline ends came to 11 bases. The CDR3 contains 14 residues. The germline V gene encodes CDR1 GTSNPN and CDR2 SVGIG (reference sequence). V usage is TRBV30 and J usage is TRBJ2-4; tentatively, D is TRBD1 (5 bases). The clonotype was recovered from a female patient aged 2-15 years who had a stem cell transplant for congenital amegakaryocytic thrombocytopenia, so the T cells may come from the graft donor. The input for sequencing was PBMCs, mostly from graft donor cells, taken 180 days after TCRalphabeta/CD19-depleted stem cell transplant. For the CDR3, the DNA is TGTGCCTGGAGTGTTCCCGGACAACAAAACATTCAGTACTTC. This sequence encodes CAWSVPGQQNIQYF.